The 9 T cell receptor beta chains given below trace back to one sample, sequenced in a study of regulatory T cells in long-lasting Graves disease. Noted time point: newly diagnosed GD, antithyroid drugs for less than 3 months. PBMC RNA was the source of the TCR library. Relying on iRepertoire HTBI primers and Arm-PCR of CDR3 regions, the team built TCR beta libraries. One entry per CDR3 protein, called by TCRdb with MiXCR from the multiplex PCR reads. Here the sample spans about 560,000 distinct CDR3 sequences, roughly 16% being singletons. The data were also submitted as part of a second study, on T cells in Graves' hyperthyroidism and ophthalmopathy.

Sample: peripheral blood mononuclear cells (PBMCs), taken at new diagnosis, from a patient treated with antithyroid drugs. These receptor sequences come from a man younger than 35 with Graves disease.

In its sample, this clonotype was seen many times. V gene TRBV7-9 combines with J gene TRBJ2-6; D possibly corresponds to TRBD1 (6 bases). The CDR3 covers 15 residues. V lost 6 bases and J lost 2, with 11 bases in between. Germline-derived CDR1 and CDR2 are SEHNR and FQNEAQ (reference sequence). CDR3 sequence: CASSPQGTGANVLTF. The CDR3 DNA reads as TGTGCCAGCAGTCCCCAGGGGACTGGGGCCAACGTCCTGACTTTC.

As regards this clonotype: This may come from a read error, since a much larger clone is one base off. This rearrangement joins TRBV7-9 to TRBJ2-3; D possibly corresponds to TRBD2 (5 bases). The CDR3 covers 15 residues. Germline assignment: CDR1 SEHNR and CDR2 FQNEAQ (reference sequence). CDR3 coding DNA: TGTGCCTGCAGCTTCGCCCGCGGGAGCACAGATACGCAGTATTTT. It is translated as CACSFARGSTDTQYF. Drawing the rest from reference TRBV7-9 and TRBJ2-3, the complete variable domain is DTGVSQNPRHKITKRGQNVTFRCDPISEHNRLYWYRQTLGQGPEFLTYFQNEAQLEKSRLLSDRFSAERPKGSFSTLEIQRTEQGDSAMYLCACSFARGSTDTQYFGPGTRLTVL.

This clonotype was seen a few times. The chain employs TRBV19 and TRBJ1-3, with D possibly being TRBD1 (5 bases). The V end lost 5 bases, the J end lost 0 bases, and 14 bases lay between the germline ends. Germline lookup yields CDR1 LNHDA and CDR2 SQIVND (reference sequence). The CDR3 consists of 16 residues. CDR3 residues: CASSLTGRRSGNTIYF. The CDR3 bases are TGTGCCAGTAGTTTAACGGGACGTCGCTCTGGAAACACCATATATTTT.

This clonotype was counted many times. This chain uses TRBV20-1 with TRBJ1-6, with 7 bases matching TRBD1. The CDR3 runs 15 residues. With 3 bases clipped from V and 7 bases from J, the junction kept 9 bases outside the gene matches. Germline V gene data show CDR1 as DFQATT and CDR2 as SNEGSKA (reference sequence). The CDR3 protein is CSASDYRGYNSPLHF. The CDR3 DNA follows: TGCAGTGCTAGTGATTACAGGGGCTACAATTCACCCCTCCACTTT.

This clonotype was observed at least ten times. The chain carries TRBV20-1 and TRBJ2-7, with 11 nucleotides matching TRBD1. J was trimmed by 7 bases and V by 4 bases; bases with no gene match: 9. The germline gives CDR1 DFQATT, CDR2 SNEGSKA (reference sequence). There are 14 residues in the CDR3. The CDR3 reads CSAIVEDRGREQYF. CDR3 bases: TGCAGTGCTATTGTTGAGGACAGGGGGCGTGAGCAGTACTTC.

There are many counts of this clonotype. The V gene is TRBV30, the J gene TRBJ1-5; D gene unclear. The CDR3 runs to 11 residues. Germline values: CDR1 GTSNPN, CDR2 SVGIG (reference sequence). Trimming left V 0 bases short and J 9 bases short, with 6 bases between. The CDR3 region is CAWSVGGPQHF. CDR3 sequence (DNA): TGTGCCTGGAGTGTCGGTGGGCCCCAGCATTTT.

This chain uses TRBV10-3 with TRBJ2-2; D is perhaps TRBD2 (6 bases). Germline V gene sequence: CDR1 ENHRY, CDR2 SYGVKD. V was cut by 8 bases and J by 3 bases, with 10 bases left in between. The CDR3 is 13 amino acids. CDR3: CAIASGDTGELFF. The CDR3 coding sequence is TGTGCCATCGCGTCGGGAGACACCGGGGAGCTGTTTTTT.

This clonotype was recorded at least ten times. The chain carries TRBV11-2 and TRBJ2-5, with no clear D. The CDR3 loop spans 16 amino acids. V dropped 3 bases and J dropped 5 bases, with 19 bases sitting between them. Germline V gives CDR1 SGHAT, CDR2 FQNNGV. CDR3 residues: CASSFFSGLGGETQYF. CDR3 nucleotide sequence: TGTGCCAGCAGCTTCTTCTCCGGTCTGGGTGGGGAGACCCAGTACTTC. The variable domain in full, completed from reference TRBV11-2 and TRBJ2-5, reads EAGVAQSPRYKIIEKRQSVAFWCNPISGHATLYWYQQILGQGPKLLIQFQNNGVVDDSQLPKDRFSAERLKGVDSTLKIQPAKLEDSAVYLCASSFFSGLGGETQYFGPGTRLLVL.

CDR3: CASSQHGTGTDTQYF. The DNA of the CDR3 is TGCGCCAGCAGCCAACACGGGACAGGGACAGATACGCAGTATTTT. J is TRBJ2-3 and V is TRBV4-1; 9 nucleotides line up with TRBD1. Germline CDR1 MGHRA, CDR2 YSYEKL. V lost 2 bases, J lost 3 bases, and 3 bases stayed unmatched. CDR3 length: 15 residues.